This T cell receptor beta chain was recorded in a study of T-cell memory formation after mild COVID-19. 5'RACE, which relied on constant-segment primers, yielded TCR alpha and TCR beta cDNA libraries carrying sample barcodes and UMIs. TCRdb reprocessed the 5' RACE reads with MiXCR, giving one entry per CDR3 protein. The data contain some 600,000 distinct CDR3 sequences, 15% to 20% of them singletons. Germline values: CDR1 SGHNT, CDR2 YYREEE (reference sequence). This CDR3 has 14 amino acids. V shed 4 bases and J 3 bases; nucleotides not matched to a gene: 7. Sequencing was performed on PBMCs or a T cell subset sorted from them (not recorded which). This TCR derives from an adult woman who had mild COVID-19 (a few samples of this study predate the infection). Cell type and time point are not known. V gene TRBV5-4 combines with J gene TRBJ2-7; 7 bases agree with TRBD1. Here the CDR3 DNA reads TGTGCCAGCAGCGTCCGGGACAGAGGCTACGAGCAGTACTTC. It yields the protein CASSVRDRGYEQYF.